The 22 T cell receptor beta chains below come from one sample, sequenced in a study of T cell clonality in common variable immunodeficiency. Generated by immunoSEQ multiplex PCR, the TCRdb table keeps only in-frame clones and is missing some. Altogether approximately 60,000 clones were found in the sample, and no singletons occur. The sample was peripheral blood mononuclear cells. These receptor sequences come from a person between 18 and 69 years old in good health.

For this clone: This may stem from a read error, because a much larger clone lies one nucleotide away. The CDR3 here is CASSVTGRNQPQYF. The covered CDR3 bases are TGTGCCAGTAGCGTGACAGGGCGTAATCAGCCG. The chain combines TRBV19 with TRBJ2-3; 7 nucleotides agree with TRBD1. The CDR3 end lies 3 residues beyond the end of the read and is filled in from the germline J gene. CDR1 and CDR2 (germline): LNHDA, SQIVND (reference sequence). The CDR3 sequence is 14 residues long. The variable domain in full, with the rest retrieved from reference TRBV19 and TRBJ2-3, is DGGITQSPKYLFRKEGQNVTLSCEQNLNHDAMYWYRQDPGQGLRLIYYSQIVNDFQKGDIAEGYSVSREKKESFPLTVTSAQKNPTAFYLCASSVTGRNQPQYFGPGTRLTVL.

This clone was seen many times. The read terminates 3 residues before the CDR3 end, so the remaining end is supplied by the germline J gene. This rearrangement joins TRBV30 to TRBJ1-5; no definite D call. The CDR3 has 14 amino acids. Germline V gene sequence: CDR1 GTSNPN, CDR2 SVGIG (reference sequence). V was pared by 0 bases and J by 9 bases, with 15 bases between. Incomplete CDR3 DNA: TGTGCCTGGAGTGTTACTGTGTCAAACGGGCCC. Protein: CAWSVTVSNGP. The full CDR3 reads CAWSVTVSNGPQHF.

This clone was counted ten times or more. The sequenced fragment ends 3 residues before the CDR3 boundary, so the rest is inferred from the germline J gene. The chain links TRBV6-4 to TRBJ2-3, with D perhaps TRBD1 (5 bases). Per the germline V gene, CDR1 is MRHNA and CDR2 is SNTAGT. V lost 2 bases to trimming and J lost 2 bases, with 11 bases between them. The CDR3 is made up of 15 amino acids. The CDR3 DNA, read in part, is TGTGCCAGCAGTGACGGCGCAGGGAACACAGATACG. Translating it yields CASSDGAGNTDT. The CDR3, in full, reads CASSDGAGNTDTQYF.

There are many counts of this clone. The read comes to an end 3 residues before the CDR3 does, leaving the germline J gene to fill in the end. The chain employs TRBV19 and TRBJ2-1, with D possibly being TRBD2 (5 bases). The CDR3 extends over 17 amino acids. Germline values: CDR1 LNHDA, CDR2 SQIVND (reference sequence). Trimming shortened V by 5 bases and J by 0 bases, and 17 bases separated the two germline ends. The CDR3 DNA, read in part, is TGTGCCAGTAGTTCTAGGGCGGGCTACCACTCCTACAATGAG. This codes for CASSSRAGYHSYNE. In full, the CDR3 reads CASSSRAGYHSYNEQFF. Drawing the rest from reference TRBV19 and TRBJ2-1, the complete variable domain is DGGITQSPKYLFRKEGQNVTLSCEQNLNHDAMYWYRQDPGQGLRLIYYSQIVNDFQKGDIAEGYSVSREKKESFPLTVTSAQKNPTAFYLCASSSRAGYHSYNEQFFGPGTRLTVL.

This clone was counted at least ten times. CDR3 amino acids: CASSPEDFTDTQYF. CDR3 DNA, as far as it was read: TGTGCCAGCAGTCCAGAGGACTTCACAGATACG. V gene TRBV12-3 or TRBV12-4 combines with J gene TRBJ2-3, with TRBD2 as a possible D gene (5 bases). The read stops 3 residues short of the end of the CDR3; the missing end is completed from the germline J gene. Trimming removed 5 bases at V and 2 bases at J, with 11 bases between. This CDR3 has 14 amino acids.

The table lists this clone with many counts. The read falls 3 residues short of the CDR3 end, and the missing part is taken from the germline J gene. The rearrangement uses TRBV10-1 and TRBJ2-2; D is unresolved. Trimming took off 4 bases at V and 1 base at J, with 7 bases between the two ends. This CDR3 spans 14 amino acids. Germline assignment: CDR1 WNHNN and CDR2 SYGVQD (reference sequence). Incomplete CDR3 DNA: TGCGCCAGCAGTGTGTCACAGAACACCGGGGAG. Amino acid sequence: CASSVSQNTGE. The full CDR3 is CASSVSQNTGELFF.

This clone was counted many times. CDR3: CASSINEVGSPLHF. The CDR3 DNA, read in part, is TGTGCCAGTAGTATTAACGAAGTCGGTTCACCC. This chain connects TRBV19 to TRBJ1-6; the D is unclear. The read stops 3 residues short of the end of the CDR3; the missing end is completed from the germline J gene. V was clipped by 3 bases and J by 9 bases, with 12 bases between them. This CDR3 contains 14 residues. Germline V gene data show CDR1 as LNHDA and CDR2 as SQIVND (reference sequence).

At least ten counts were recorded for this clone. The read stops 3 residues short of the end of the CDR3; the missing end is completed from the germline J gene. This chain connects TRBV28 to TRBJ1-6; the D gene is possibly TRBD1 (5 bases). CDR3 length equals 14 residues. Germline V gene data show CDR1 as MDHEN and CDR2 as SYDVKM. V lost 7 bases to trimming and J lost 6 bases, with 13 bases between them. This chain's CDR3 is CASIRRRANSPLHF. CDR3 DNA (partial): TGTGCCAGCATACGCCGCAGGGCTAATTCACCC. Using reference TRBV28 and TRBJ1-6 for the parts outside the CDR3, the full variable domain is DVKVTQSSRYLVKRTGEKVFLECVQDMDHENMFWYRQDPGLGLRLIYFSYDVKMKEKGDIPEGYSVSREKKERFSLILESASTNQTSMYLCASIRRRANSPLHFGNGTRLTVT.

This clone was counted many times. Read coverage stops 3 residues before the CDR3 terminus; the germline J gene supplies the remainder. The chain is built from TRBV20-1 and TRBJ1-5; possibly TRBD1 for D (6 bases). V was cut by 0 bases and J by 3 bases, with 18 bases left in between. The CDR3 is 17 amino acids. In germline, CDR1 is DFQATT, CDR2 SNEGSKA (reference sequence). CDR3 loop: CSAREAGESWLNQPQHF. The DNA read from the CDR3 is TGCAGTGCTAGAGAGGCAGGGGAATCCTGGCTCAATCAGCCC.

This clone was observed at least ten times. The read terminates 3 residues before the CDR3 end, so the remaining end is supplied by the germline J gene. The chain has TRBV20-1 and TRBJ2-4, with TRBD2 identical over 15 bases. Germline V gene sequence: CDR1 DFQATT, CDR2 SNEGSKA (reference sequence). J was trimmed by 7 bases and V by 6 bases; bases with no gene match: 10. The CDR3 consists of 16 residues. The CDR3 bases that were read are TGCAGTGCCCTCCCTCGGACTAGCGGGGGGGTCAACATT. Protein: CSALPRTSGGVNI. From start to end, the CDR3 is CSALPRTSGGVNIQYF.

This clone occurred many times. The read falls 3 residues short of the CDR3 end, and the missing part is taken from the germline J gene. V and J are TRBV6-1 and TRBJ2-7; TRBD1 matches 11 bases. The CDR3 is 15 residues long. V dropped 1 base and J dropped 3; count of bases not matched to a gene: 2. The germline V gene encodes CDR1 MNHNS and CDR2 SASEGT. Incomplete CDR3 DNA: TGTGCCAGCAGTGAAGAAGGGACAGGGGGCTACGAG. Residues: CASSEEGTGGYE. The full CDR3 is CASSEEGTGGYEQYF.

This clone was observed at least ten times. Incomplete CDR3 DNA: TGCGCCAGCAGCATAGTCATCTCTTCCGATGAG. Translation: CASSIVISSDE. The entire CDR3 protein is CASSIVISSDEQFF. This chain connects TRBV4-1 to TRBJ2-1; D is ambiguous. Read coverage stops 3 residues before the CDR3 terminus; the germline J gene supplies the remainder. V lost 5 bases and J lost 8, with 16 bases in between. The CDR3 extends over 14 amino acids. CDR1 and CDR2 (germline): MGHRA, YSYEKL.

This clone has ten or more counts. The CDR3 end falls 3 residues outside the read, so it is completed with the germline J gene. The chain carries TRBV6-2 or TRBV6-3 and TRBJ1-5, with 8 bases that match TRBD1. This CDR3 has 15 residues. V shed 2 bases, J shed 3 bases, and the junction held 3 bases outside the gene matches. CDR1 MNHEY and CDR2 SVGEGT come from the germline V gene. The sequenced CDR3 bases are TGTGCCAGCAGTTACGAGACAGGGGCCAATCAGCCC. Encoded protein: CASSYETGANQP. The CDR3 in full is CASSYETGANQPQHF.

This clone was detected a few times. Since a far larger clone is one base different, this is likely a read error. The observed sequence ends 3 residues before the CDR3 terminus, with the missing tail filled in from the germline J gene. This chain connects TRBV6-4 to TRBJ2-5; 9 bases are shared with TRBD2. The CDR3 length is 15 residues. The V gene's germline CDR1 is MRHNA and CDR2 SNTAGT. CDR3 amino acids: CGSSDSAGGLETQYF. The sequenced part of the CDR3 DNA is TGTGGCAGCAGTGACTCGGCGGGGGGGTTGGAGACC.

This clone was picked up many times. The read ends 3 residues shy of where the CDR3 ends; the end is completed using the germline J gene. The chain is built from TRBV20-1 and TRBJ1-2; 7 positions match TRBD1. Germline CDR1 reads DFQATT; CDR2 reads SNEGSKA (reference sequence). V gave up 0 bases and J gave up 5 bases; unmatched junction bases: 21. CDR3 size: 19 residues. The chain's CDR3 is CSARDRGGRQGSFFYGYTF. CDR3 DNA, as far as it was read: TGCAGTGCTAGAGATCGAGGGGGGCGACAGGGAAGCTTCTTTTATGGC.

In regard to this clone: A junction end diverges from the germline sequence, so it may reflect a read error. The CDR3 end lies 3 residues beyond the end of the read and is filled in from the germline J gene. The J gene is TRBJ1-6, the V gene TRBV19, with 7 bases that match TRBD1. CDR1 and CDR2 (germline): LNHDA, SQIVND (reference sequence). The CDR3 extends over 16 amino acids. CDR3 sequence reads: CACSVPGQSYNSPLHF. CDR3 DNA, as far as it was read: TGTGCCTGTAGTGTCCCGGGACAGTCCTATAATTCACCC.

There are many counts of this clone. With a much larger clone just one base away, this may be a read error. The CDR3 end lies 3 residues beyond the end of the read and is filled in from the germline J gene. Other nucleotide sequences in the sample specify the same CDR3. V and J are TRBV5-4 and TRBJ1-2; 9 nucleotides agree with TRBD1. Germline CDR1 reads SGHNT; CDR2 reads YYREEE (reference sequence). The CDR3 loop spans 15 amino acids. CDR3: CASSRPGQGGYGYTF. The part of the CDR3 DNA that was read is TGTGCCAGCAGCCGGCCGGGACAGGGAGGTTATGGT.

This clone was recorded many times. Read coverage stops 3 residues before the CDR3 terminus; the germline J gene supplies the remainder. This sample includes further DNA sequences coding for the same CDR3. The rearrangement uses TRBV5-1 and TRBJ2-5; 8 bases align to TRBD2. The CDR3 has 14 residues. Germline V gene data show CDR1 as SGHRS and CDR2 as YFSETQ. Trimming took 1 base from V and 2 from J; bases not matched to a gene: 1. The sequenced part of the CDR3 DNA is TGCGCCAGCAGCTTGACGGGGGGGCAAGAGACC. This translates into CASSLTGGQET. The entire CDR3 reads CASSLTGGQETQYF.

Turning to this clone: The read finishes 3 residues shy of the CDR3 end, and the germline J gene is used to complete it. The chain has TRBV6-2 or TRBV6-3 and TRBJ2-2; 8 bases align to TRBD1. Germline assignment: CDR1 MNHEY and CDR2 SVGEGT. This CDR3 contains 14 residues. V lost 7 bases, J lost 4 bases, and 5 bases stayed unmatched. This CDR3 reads CASKKDRATGELFF. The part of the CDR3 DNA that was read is TGTGCCAGCAAGAAGGACAGGGCCACCGGGGAG.

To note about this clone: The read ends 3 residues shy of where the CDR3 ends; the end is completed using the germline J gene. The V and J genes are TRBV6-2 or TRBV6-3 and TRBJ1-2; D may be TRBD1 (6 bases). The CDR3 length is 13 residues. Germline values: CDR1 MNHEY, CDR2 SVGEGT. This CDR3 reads CASSPTGPDTYTF. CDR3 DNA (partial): TGTGCCAGCAGCCCAACAGGGCCAGATACC.

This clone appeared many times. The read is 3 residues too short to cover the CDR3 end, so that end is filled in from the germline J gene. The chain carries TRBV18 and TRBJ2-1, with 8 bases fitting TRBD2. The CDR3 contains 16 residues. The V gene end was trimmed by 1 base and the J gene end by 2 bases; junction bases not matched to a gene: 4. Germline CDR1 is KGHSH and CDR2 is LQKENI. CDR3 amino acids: CASSPLAGPTYNEQFF. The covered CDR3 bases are TGTGCCAGCTCACCACTAGCGGGACCCACCTACAATGAG.

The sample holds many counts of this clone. The CDR3 DNA, read in part, is TGCAGTGCTAGGAGTTTCGGGGGGGCCTGGGAGACC. Its protein is CSARSFGGAWET. The complete CDR3 reads CSARSFGGAWETQYF. The gene calls are TRBV20-1 and TRBJ2-5, with 8 positions matching TRBD2. Read data end 3 residues before the CDR3 end; the end is taken from the germline J gene. The CDR3 is 15 amino acids. Germline V CDR1 and CDR2: DFQATT, SNEGSKA (reference sequence). Trimming removed 3 bases from V and 5 bases from J; junction bases left unmatched: 11.